Following are 19 T cell receptor beta chains from one sample sequenced in a study of blood T cells in healthy people across ages. For the second PCR, which ran for 7 to 11 cycles, a sample-barcoded 5' primer and a J-beta primer mix were used. Each CDR3 protein is one row after TCRdb ran MiXCR on the 5' RACE reads. Among more than 650,000 distinct CDR3 sequences listed, 20% to 30% were seen once. The data also belong to a second study, concerning T cells of mothers and their children.

Sample: blood. These receptors came from a boy aged 10-17 years in good health.

The chain uses TRBV28 and TRBJ2-5; a weak D match, TRBD1 (5 bases). Trimming took 7 bases from V and 3 from J, leaving 18 bases between them. This CDR3 contains 15 residues. Germline loops: CDR1 MDHEN, CDR2 SYDVKM. In DNA form, the CDR3 reads TGTGCCAGCAAAGCAAGACAGTGGTGGGAAGAGACCCAGTACTTC. It yields the protein CASKARQWWEETQYF.

The V call is TRBV6-5, the J call TRBJ2-1, with 7 bases fitting TRBD2. Judging by the DNA end, TRBJ2-5 fits better; the J call may be wrong. This CDR3 has 12 residues. Germline V CDR1 and CDR2: MNHEY, SVGAGI. CDR3 DNA: TGTGCCAGCCAAGGGGAGGGAGAGACCCAGTACTTC. Translating gives CASQGEGETQYF.

This rearrangement joins TRBV2 to TRBJ2-5; possibly TRBD2 for D (7 bases). Germline loops: CDR1 SNHLY, CDR2 FYNNEI. This CDR3 is 15 amino acids long. Trimming stripped 2 bases from V and 6 bases from J, with 16 bases between. CDR3 amino acids: CASSENGGPGKTQYF. The CDR3 region has the DNA TGTGCCAGCAGTGAAAACGGGGGGCCCGGGAAGACCCAGTACTTC. Full variable domain (remainder filled in from reference TRBV2 and TRBJ2-5): EPEVTQTPSHQVTQMGQEVILRCVPISNHLYFYWYRQILGQKVEFLVSFYNNEISEKSEIFDDQFSVERPDGSNFTLKIRSTKLEDSAMYFCASSENGGPGKTQYFGPGTRLLVL.

The rearrangement links TRBV6-2 or TRBV6-3 to TRBJ2-1; D is undetermined. The CDR3 runs 14 residues. V was pared by 8 bases and J by 7 bases, with 18 bases between. The germline V gene encodes CDR1 MNHEY and CDR2 SVGEGT. CDR3 sequence (DNA): TGTGCCAGCGATGGCACGAAAGGGATAAATGAGCAGTTCTTC. The encoded protein is CASDGTKGINEQFF.

This clonotype was detected only a few times. The gene calls are TRBV11-3 and TRBJ2-5; 9 positions agree with TRBD2. V lost 5 bases, J lost 4 bases, and 5 bases stayed unmatched. The germline CDR1 and CDR2 sequences are SGHNT and YENEEA. The CDR3 is 14 residues long. For the CDR3, the DNA is TGTGCCAGCAGCGCCTTAGCGGGAGCAGAGACCCAGTACTTC. Encoded protein: CASSALAGAETQYF.

This clonotype was picked up a small number of times. The chain combines TRBV5-1 with TRBJ1-3; unclear D gene. Trimming shortened V by 0 bases and J by 0 bases, and 7 bases separated the two germline ends. The CDR3 spans 15 residues. CDR1 is SGHRS, CDR2 YFSETQ, per germline. The CDR3: CASSLVGFSGNTIYF. CDR3 sequence (DNA): TGCGCCAGCAGCTTGGTTGGATTCTCTGGAAACACCATATATTTT.

V usage is TRBV5-1 and J usage is TRBJ2-1; possible D gene TRBD2, 6 bases. The CDR3 covers 12 residues. CDR1 is SGHRS, CDR2 YFSETQ, per germline. V lost 0 bases and J lost 12, with 10 bases in between. The chain's CDR3 is CASSLEAEGQFF. For the CDR3, the DNA is TGCGCCAGCAGCTTGGAGGCGGAGGGGCAGTTCTTC.

The rearrangement joins TRBV5-1 to TRBJ1-4, with 7 bases fitting TRBD1. Per the germline V gene, CDR1 is SGHRS and CDR2 is YFSETQ. The CDR3 covers 15 residues. After removal of 4 bases from V and 10 bases from J, the junction contained 13 bases not matched to a gene. CDR3 protein: CASSVGQEGTGKLFF. DNA for the CDR3: TGCGCCAGCAGCGTAGGACAGGAAGGGACCGGAAAACTGTTTTTT.

This clonotype has more than one count but fewer than ten. The chain uses TRBV12-5 and TRBJ2-5; D gene ambiguous. Germline assignment: CDR1 LGHNT and CDR2 FRNRAP. V was cut by 4 bases and J by 5 bases, with 11 bases left in between. CDR3 length equals 13 residues. CDR3 residues: CASGSSRAETQYF. CDR3 DNA: TGTGCTAGTGGTTCCTCGCGTGCGGAGACCCAGTACTTC.

This clonotype was observed many times. The genes are TRBV28 and TRBJ2-5; D might be TRBD1 (6 bases). V was cut by 5 bases and J by 5 bases, with 12 bases left in between. This CDR3 comprises 13 residues. Germline CDR1 is MDHEN and CDR2 is SYDVKM. CDR3 DNA sequence: TGTGCCAGCAGTCGCACAGGGCTGGAGACCCAGTACTTC. It is translated as CASSRTGLETQYF.

The chain carries TRBV20-1 and TRBJ1-2; 7 nucleotides line up with TRBD1. V shed 5 bases, J shed 4 bases, and the junction held 7 bases outside the gene matches. The V gene's germline CDR1 is DFQATT and CDR2 SNEGSKA (reference sequence). This CDR3 spans 13 amino acids. CDR3 in amino acids: CSAFLGGGYGYTF. In nucleotides, the CDR3 is TGCAGTGCTTTTCTAGGGGGCGGCTATGGCTACACCTTC.

This clonotype was found a few times. This chain connects TRBV20-1 to TRBJ2-5; 14 bases agree with TRBD2. The CDR3 is made up of 15 amino acids. V was clipped by 6 bases and J by 2 bases; unmatched bases: 5. Germline CDR1 DFQATT, CDR2 SNEGSKA (reference sequence). The CDR3 bases are TGCAGTGCCGGGACTAGCGGGGGTTCACAAGAGACCCAGTACTTC. Amino acid sequence: CSAGTSGGSQETQYF.

This clonotype turned up a few times. CDR3 nucleotides: TGCAGTGCTATGACTAGCGTCCCGTATTTT. This encodes CSAMTSVPYF. The chain uses TRBV20-1 and TRBJ2-3; 8 bases fit TRBD2. The CDR3 length is 10 residues. The V gene end was trimmed by 4 bases and the J gene end by 14 bases; junction bases not matched to a gene: 5. Germline V gene data show CDR1 as DFQATT and CDR2 as SNEGSKA (reference sequence).

This clonotype showed up just a few times. The V gene is TRBV6-5, the J gene TRBJ1-2; possible D gene TRBD1, 6 bases. Germline CDR1 is MNHEY and CDR2 is SVGAGI. V was trimmed by 0 bases and J by 4 bases, leaving 6 bases between them. The CDR3 is made up of 13 amino acids. CDR3 amino acids: CASSYSQGYGYTF. DNA for the CDR3: TGTGCCAGCAGTTACTCACAGGGCTATGGCTACACCTTC.

This clonotype was seen only a few times. The chain recombines TRBV2 with TRBJ2-1, with TRBD2 matching 9 bases. From germline, CDR1 is SNHLY and CDR2 FYNNEI. The ends lost 4 bases at V and 3 bases at J; junction bases unmatched: 4. The CDR3 has 15 amino acids. CDR3 nucleotides: TGTGCCAGCAGTGCTCAAGCGGGGGGCTACAATGAGCAGTTCTTC. Amino acids: CASSAQAGGYNEQFF.

This clonotype was observed a handful of times. The rearrangement joins TRBV7-9 to TRBJ2-4, with D possibly matching TRBD2 (6 bases). V was shortened by 1 base and J by 3 bases, with 10 bases between the two germline ends. CDR3 length: 15 amino acids. CDR1 SEHNR and CDR2 FQNEAQ come from the germline V gene (reference sequence). Here the CDR3 DNA reads TGTGCCAGCAGCTTAGTGCTAGCGAGCAAAAACATTCAGTACTTC. This gives the protein CASSLVLASKNIQYF.

This sequence joins TRBV7-9 and TRBJ2-3; unclear D gene. Looked up from germline, CDR1 is SEHNR and CDR2 is FQNEAQ (reference sequence). The CDR3 contains 18 residues. V was trimmed by 2 bases and J by 4 bases, leaving 22 bases between them. The CDR3 nucleotides are TGTGCCAGCAGCTTATTCGCGAACTTACGAAGGGAAGCAGATACGCAGTATTTT. Translation: CASSLFANLRREADTQYF.

V and J are TRBV4-2 and TRBJ2-1; no clear D. From germline, CDR1 is LGHNA and CDR2 YNFKEQ. The ends were cut back, 0 bases at V and 5 bases at J, with 8 bases in the middle. The CDR3 is 14 residues long. The CDR3 is CASSQDLSDNEQFF. For the CDR3, the DNA is TGTGCCAGCAGCCAAGATTTATCCGACAATGAGCAGTTCTTC.

The chain uses TRBV7-3 and TRBJ1-1, with TRBD1 as a possible D gene (5 bases). Deletions cut 1 base from V and 7 bases from J, with 10 bases between. This CDR3 is 13 amino acids long. Germline CDR1 and CDR2: SGHTA and FQGTGA. The CDR3 DNA sequence: TGTGCCAGCAGCTTAAATAGGGACGGTGAAGCTTTCTTT. It is translated as CASSLNRDGEAFF.